Measured by frequency, the clone carrying this T cell receptor beta chain is medium-sized (0.01 to 0.1%). Its antigen is as yet unknown. For TCR beta, cDNA was produced by 5'RACE template switching with UMIs. TCRdb re-called the 5' RACE reads, yielding one record per CDR3 amino acid sequence without DNA. The data show about 20,000 distinct CDR3 sequences, and the top ten clones hold about 57%. This specimen comes from a study of T cells expressing NK-cell markers. Study at large: The eight sequenced donors comprised seven who were HCMV-seropositive and one who was seronegative. Notes on the study in general: Leadership of the CD3+CD56-NKG2C+ fraction also belonged to these clonotypes in a few donors.

Germline V CDR1 and CDR2: DFQATT, SNEGSKA (reference sequence). The CDR3 has 16 residues. The sequence was collected from a man aged 18-75 years in good health. The source material was blood T cells: a sorted CD56 or NKG2C T cell subset, CD4+ or CD8+ T cells, or bulk PBMC T cells (not recorded which). This rearrangement joins TRBV20-1 to TRBJ2-1; there is no DNA to check the TCRdb D call of TRBD2. The CDR3 here is CSAESRGESSYNEQFF.